One and the same sample provided the 30 T cell receptor beta chains below, sequenced in a study of shared clonotypes between healthy human individuals. Repertoires were generated with immunoSEQ multiplex PCR, while TCRdb's copy carries only in-frame clones and drops some. In the table there are approximately 600,000 clones, approximately 95% of which are singletons. CD45RO-negative, CCR7-positively selected cells formed the naive CD8 fraction, excluding terminally differentiated effector memory CD45RA+ cells. The sample comprised naive CD8+ T cells sorted from blood. Source of these receptors: a woman in her 30s in good health.

The genes are TRBV27 and TRBJ2-2; 9 nucleotides match TRBD2. Per the germline V gene, CDR1 is MNHEY and CDR2 is SMNVEV (reference sequence). J was trimmed by 1 base and V by 3 bases; bases with no gene match: 3. The length of the CDR3 is 16 residues. CDR3 coding DNA: TGTGCCAGCAGTTTTGAAGCGGGAGGGAACACCGGGGAGCTGTTTTTT. Its translation is CASSFEAGGNTGELFF.

The rearrangement joins TRBV5-1 to TRBJ2-2, with D perhaps matching TRBD2 (5 bases). Germline V lookup: CDR1 SGHRS, CDR2 YFSETQ. This CDR3 comprises 15 residues. With 7 bases removed from V and 3 bases from J, the gap between germline ends came to 16 bases. CDR3 in amino acids: CASSLRGGHTGELFF. The CDR3 bases are TGCGCCAGCTCCCTACGGGGTGGCCACACCGGGGAGCTGTTTTTT. Filled out from reference TRBV5-1 and TRBJ2-2, the complete variable domain reads KAGVTQTPRYLIKTRGQQVTLSCSPISGHRSVSWYQQTPGQGLQFLFEYFSETQRNKGNFPGRFSGRQFSNSRSEMNVSTLELGDSALYLCASSLRGGHTGELFFGEGSRLTVL.

The rearrangement uses TRBV30 and TRBJ1-4; possible D gene TRBD1, 5 bases. Germline CDR1 GTSNPN, CDR2 SVGIG (reference sequence). The CDR3 contains 13 residues. The V end was cut by 2 bases, the J end by 11 bases, with 15 bases between. CDR3 DNA: TGTGCCTGGAGTCTTGGGAGCAGGGAGAAACTGTTTTTT. This sequence encodes CAWSLGSREKLFF.

V usage is TRBV9 and J usage is TRBJ1-6, with TRBD1 as a possible D gene (5 bases). Trimming pared 0 bases from V and 7 bases from J, leaving 11 bases between. This CDR3 has 15 amino acids. The V gene's germline CDR1 is SGDLS and CDR2 YYNGEE. CDR3 in amino acids: CASSVVGTRNSPLHF. DNA for the CDR3: TGTGCCAGCAGCGTAGTAGGGACTAGGAATTCACCCCTCCACTTT.

V and J are TRBV19 and TRBJ2-4, with D perhaps TRBD1 or TRBD2 (5 bases each). This CDR3 is built from 15 residues. V gave up 8 bases and J gave up 3 bases, with 17 bases separating them. Per germline, CDR1 LNHDA and CDR2 SQIVND (reference sequence). CDR3 sequence (DNA): TGTGCCAGTTCCTTATTTGGGGGAGTCAAAAACATTCAGTACTTC. This translates into CASSLFGGVKNIQYF.

This chain connects TRBV27 to TRBJ2-1, with D possibly matching TRBD2 (6 bases). Germline lookup yields CDR1 MNHEY and CDR2 SMNVEV (reference sequence). The CDR3 contains 15 residues. V shed 7 bases and J shed 2 bases, with 15 bases lying between them. CDR3 sequence reads: CASNLGRTAYNEQFF. In DNA, the CDR3 is TGTGCCAGCAACCTCGGGAGAACAGCCTACAATGAGCAGTTCTTC.

V usage is TRBV19 and J usage is TRBJ1-3; D uncertain. This CDR3 spans 16 amino acids. The germline gives CDR1 LNHDA, CDR2 SQIVND (reference sequence). Trimming left V 3 bases short and J 5 bases short, with 17 bases between. CDR3 coding DNA: TGTGCCAGTAGTATCGGGTCGGGAGCATCGAGAAACACCATATATTTT. This codes for CASSIGSGASRNTIYF.

The gene calls are TRBV28 and TRBJ2-5; D gene unclear. The CDR3 runs 17 residues. Between the trimmed V and J ends, which lost 1 base and 5 bases, there was a span of 20 bases. Germline values: CDR1 MDHEN, CDR2 SYDVKM. The CDR3 DNA is TGTGCCAGCAGTTTATTCGGGTTACAGCCCAAAGAGGAGACCCAGTACTTC. Its translation: CASSLFGLQPKEETQYF.

The chain has TRBV19 and TRBJ1-1; tentatively, D is TRBD1 (6 bases). The CDR3 is 14 amino acids. Looked up from germline, CDR1 is LNHDA and CDR2 is SQIVND (reference sequence). Between the trimmed V and J ends, which lost 5 bases and 1 base, there was a span of 11 bases. CDR3 residues: CASSEGQRNTEAFF. CDR3 nucleotides: TGTGCCAGTAGTGAGGGACAACGGAACACTGAAGCTTTCTTT.

The genes are TRBV11-2 and TRBJ2-7, with TRBD1 as a possible D gene (5 bases). Germline V gives CDR1 SGHAT, CDR2 FQNNGV. Deletions cut 3 bases from V and 2 bases from J, with 8 bases between. The CDR3 runs 13 residues. CDR3 in DNA: TGTGCCAGCAGCTTTGACAGAACCTACGAGCAGTACTTC. This translates into CASSFDRTYEQYF.

The J gene is TRBJ2-7, the V gene TRBV13; 10 bases agree with TRBD1. The CDR3 spans 14 residues. The germline V gene has CDR1 PRHDT and CDR2 FYEKMQ (reference sequence). Unmatched junction bases numbered 7, after V lost 5 bases and J lost 6 bases. The CDR3 region is CASSQRDRGSEQYF. The DNA for the CDR3 is TGTGCCAGCAGCCAACGGGACAGGGGAAGCGAGCAGTACTTC.

The J gene is TRBJ2-5, the V gene TRBV27; TRBD2 matches 7 bases. There are 12 residues in the CDR3. V was clipped by 0 bases and J by 14 bases; unmatched bases: 6. Germline V gene sequence: CDR1 MNHEY, CDR2 SMNVEV (reference sequence). CDR3 nucleotides: TGTGCCAGCAGTTTATCGGGGGAGGGCGAATACTTC. This translates into CASSLSGEGEYF.

The chain couples TRBV7-8 to TRBJ2-7; 8 bases map to TRBD2. This CDR3 spans 13 amino acids. The germline CDR1 and CDR2 sequences are SGHVS and FQNEAQ. With 5 bases clipped from V and 2 bases from J, the junction kept 2 bases outside the gene matches. The CDR3 DNA follows: TGTGCCAGCAGCCAGGGACTAGCCTACGAGCAGTACTTC. This gives the protein CASSQGLAYEQYF.

V and J are TRBV6-5 and TRBJ2-5; D is ambiguous. Trimming stripped 2 bases from V and 5 bases from J, with 18 bases between. The length of the CDR3 is 16 residues. Germline V gene sequence: CDR1 MNHEY, CDR2 SVGAGI. CDR3 region: CASSYGLAGMIETQYF. The CDR3 nucleotides read TGTGCCAGCAGTTACGGGTTGGCAGGAATGATCGAGACCCAGTACTTC.

In this sample, this clone turned up a few times. This chain links TRBV7-9 with TRBJ2-7; 8 positions agree with TRBD1. V dropped 5 bases and J dropped 0; count of bases not matched to a gene: 6. This CDR3 region has 15 residues. Germline CDR1 reads SEHNR; CDR2 reads FQNEAQ (reference sequence). CDR3 residues: CASSTGDRTSYEQYF. The CDR3 DNA is TGTGCCAGCAGCACCGGGGACAGGACCTCCTACGAGCAGTACTTC. The variable domain in full, with the rest retrieved from reference TRBV7-9 and TRBJ2-7, is DTGVSQNPRHKITKRGQNVTFRCDPISEHNRLYWYRQTLGQGPEFLTYFQNEAQLEKSRLLSDRFSAERPKGSFSTLEIQRTEQGDSAMYLCASSTGDRTSYEQYFGPGTRLTVT.

The chain joins TRBV13 to TRBJ2-3; the D is unclear. Between the trimmed V and J ends, which lost 0 bases and 5 bases, there was a span of 9 bases. The CDR3 is made up of 14 amino acids. CDR1 and CDR2 from the germline V gene are PRHDT and FYEKMQ (reference sequence). The CDR3 loop reads CASSLGALGDTQYF. The CDR3 DNA is TGTGCCAGCAGCTTAGGAGCTCTCGGAGATACGCAGTATTTT.

About this clone itself: One junction end disagrees with the germline gene, perhaps due to a read error. The chain uses TRBV13 and TRBJ1-4; 10 positions match TRBD1. CDR1 is PRHDT, CDR2 FYEKMQ, per germline (reference sequence). This CDR3 has 14 amino acids. CDR3 amino acids: CASSIGQGGEKLFF. CDR3 sequence (DNA): TGTGCCAGCAGCATAGGACAGGGGGGAGAAAAACTGTTTTTT.

The rearrangement joins TRBV5-1 to TRBJ2-3; D gene uncertain. The V end was cut by 0 bases, the J end by 4 bases, with 9 bases between. The CDR3 is 14 residues long. The V gene's germline CDR1 is SGHRS and CDR2 YFSETQ. The CDR3, as DNA: TGCGCCAGCAGCTTGGTGGCAGGTCCAGATACGCAGTATTTT. It specifies CASSLVAGPDTQYF.

The V call is TRBV7-8, the J call TRBJ1-1; 9 positions agree with TRBD1. Losses at the gene ends were 4 bases for V and 0 bases for J; bases not matched to a gene: 3. The CDR3 length is 15 residues. Germline CDR1 reads SGHVS; CDR2 reads FQNEAQ. The CDR3 loop reads CASSYGTGLNTEAFF. The DNA of the CDR3 is TGTGCCAGCAGCTATGGGACAGGGTTGAACACTGAAGCTTTCTTT.

The DNA for the CDR3 is TGTGCCAGCAGTTTAAGGGTTCCTTCACCCCTCCACTTT. As protein: CASSLRVPSPLHF. The chain is built from TRBV27 and TRBJ1-6; unclear D gene. The V and J ends lost 2 bases and 9 bases respectively, with 8 bases between them. Germline CDR1 reads MNHEY; CDR2 reads SMNVEV (reference sequence). The CDR3 is 13 residues long.

A remark on this clone: Other DNA sequences in this specimen translate into the identical CDR3. The J gene is TRBJ2-7, the V gene TRBV19; no reliable D call. The germline V gene encodes CDR1 LNHDA and CDR2 SQIVND (reference sequence). The CDR3 contains 13 residues. V lost 3 bases to trimming and J lost 1 base, with 7 bases between them. CDR3 in amino acids: CASSIGESYEQYF. The CDR3 DNA reads as TGTGCCAGTAGTATTGGGGAATCCTACGAGCAGTACTTC.

The gene calls are TRBV30 and TRBJ2-3; D is possibly TRBD2 (5 bases). This CDR3 comprises 12 residues. With 0 bases removed from V and 4 bases from J, the gap between germline ends came to 5 bases. Germline V lookup: CDR1 GTSNPN, CDR2 SVGIG (reference sequence). Written as DNA, the CDR3 is TGTGCCTGGAGTGTACTAGCAGATACGCAGTATTTT. It codes for CAWSVLADTQYF.

The chain combines TRBV11-2 with TRBJ2-1; 8 bases match TRBD2. Germline V gene lookup returns CDR1 SGHAT and CDR2 FQNNGV. CDR3 size: 15 residues. V lost 4 bases to trimming and J lost 8 bases; unmatched junction nucleotides: 10. This chain's CDR3 is CASSSPGRARDEQFF. In nucleotides, the CDR3 is TGTGCCAGCAGCTCCCCCGGGAGGGCCAGGGATGAGCAGTTCTTC.

The chain combines TRBV27 with TRBJ1-5; TRBD1 matches 7 bases. V trimming: 5 bases; J trimming: 2 bases; junction bases outside the gene matches: 6. The CDR3 is 15 amino acids. Germline V gene lookup returns CDR1 MNHEY and CDR2 SMNVEV (reference sequence). For the CDR3, the DNA is TGTGCCAGCAGTATCACAGGGGTGGGCAATCAGCCCCAGCATTTT. Amino acid sequence: CASSITGVGNQPQHF.

J is TRBJ2-7 and V is TRBV2; 7 bases match TRBD1. Trimming cost V 6 bases and J 0 bases; bases outside gene matches: 17. The CDR3 sequence is 18 residues long. The germline V gene encodes CDR1 SNHLY and CDR2 FYNNEI. For the CDR3, the DNA is TGTGCCAGCAGGGGAACCACAGCCAGACGGGACAGCTCCTACGAGCAGTACTTC. Translated: CASRGTTARRDSSYEQYF.

V usage is TRBV7-8 and J usage is TRBJ2-7; 7 bases fit TRBD1. With V trimmed by 6 bases and J by 3 bases, 11 bases remained unmatched. CDR1 SGHVS and CDR2 FQNEAQ come from the germline V gene. The CDR3 runs to 15 residues. The CDR3 sequence is CASSSPRQGYYEQYF. The DNA for the CDR3 is TGTGCCAGCAGTTCCCCCCGACAGGGTTACTACGAGCAGTACTTC.

This sequence joins TRBV5-1 and TRBJ2-5; no reliable D call. The J call could be wrong; TRBJ2-7 is a better fit for the DNA end. This CDR3 is built from 14 residues. The germline V gene has CDR1 SGHRS and CDR2 YFSETQ. The CDR3 here is CASSLAPGSYEQYF. In DNA form, the CDR3 reads TGCGCCAGCAGCTTGGCTCCGGGCTCCTACGAGCAGTACTTC.

This sequence joins TRBV28 and TRBJ2-7, with TRBD2 matching 10 bases. The CDR3 extends over 16 amino acids. Germline values: CDR1 MDHEN, CDR2 SYDVKM. Losses at the gene ends were 5 bases for V and 0 bases for J; bases not matched to a gene: 7. CDR3 in amino acids: CASSALTSGISYEQYF. CDR3 DNA: TGTGCCAGCAGTGCTCTCACTAGCGGGATCTCCTACGAGCAGTACTTC.

The V call is TRBV7-9, the J call TRBJ2-3, with 7 bases fitting TRBD2. The V gene's germline CDR1 is SEHNR and CDR2 FQNEAQ (reference sequence). V was clipped by 1 base and J by 4 bases; unmatched bases: 5. There are 15 residues in the CDR3. The CDR3 DNA is TGTGCCAGCAGCTTAGGGGCGGGAGAAGCAGATACGCAGTATTTT. This codes for CASSLGAGEADTQYF.

The chain employs TRBV6-1 and TRBJ2-5; weak D call: TRBD1 (6 bases). V shed 4 bases and J shed 5 bases, with 11 bases lying between them. CDR3 length: 13 amino acids. Germline assignment: CDR1 MNHNS and CDR2 SASEGT. In DNA, the CDR3 is TGTGCCAGCAGTGTTACAGGGAGCGAGACCCAGTACTTC. This encodes CASSVTGSETQYF.